The TCR beta chain described here comes from a study of preoperative IRX-2 immunotherapy in early breast cancer (dated by TCRdb to the late 2010s). Regarding this clone: The specificity of this receptor is unknown. The sample holds no much larger clone one base away, and base qualities are not on file.

This sample's treatment or condition label indicates: preoperative locoregional IRX-2 cytokine immunotherapy. The samples were obtained from a phase Ib study that tested preoperative, locoregional IRX-2 cytokine immunotherapy designed to prime immune responses. The donors were early-stage breast cancer patients who were given IRX-2 prior to surgery. The library was made by the immunoSEQ multiplex PCR assay. In TCRdb, the immuneACCESS table is reduced to in-frame sequences with V and J assigned. These tables do not hold every clone; where another copy was compared, an unresolved V gene accounts for under half, and the others remain unexplained. The sample includes under 40,000 clones, with about nine tenths observed a single time. Over 1.5% of the sample belongs to the ten largest clones. From its cysteine to its phenylalanine, the CDR3 spans 15 amino acids. Here the CDR3 DNA is all that survives: 45 bases in frame from base 1. CDR1 and CDR2, per the germline V gene, are SGHRS and YFSETQ. The germline ends are 11 bases apart after V is trimmed by 0 bases and J by 5 bases.

The sequencing here drew on tumor tissue, taken after IRX-2 immunotherapy. The origin of this receptor is a human donor with breast cancer. The receptor chain draws on TRBV5-1 and TRBJ1-4; no D gene is confidently identified. Here is the DNA: TGCGCCAGCAGCTTGGCACAGCCAGCAAATGAAAAACTGTTTTTT. Translated, this gives CASSLAQPANEKLFF.